The 32 T cell receptor beta chains listed next were all sequenced from one sample in a study of blood T cell repertoires in COVID-19. TCRdb's table, derived via immunoSEQ multiplex PCR, lists solely in-frame clones and lacks some. The table shows more than 200,000 clones, with approximately 90% occurring only once. Specimen: peripheral blood. These receptors were collected from a man aged 25-40 years with COVID-19, enrolled during active disease.

CDR3 bases: TGTGCCAGCAGCCCCCCTATTGCAACTAATGAAAAACTGTTTTTT. Protein product: CASSPPIATNEKLFF. The chain links TRBV3-1 (or the pseudogene TRBV3-2) to TRBJ1-4, with D hard to call. Trimming took 4 bases from V and 0 from J, leaving 9 bases between them. The CDR3 runs 15 residues. Per the germline V gene, CDR1 is LGHDT and CDR2 is YNNKEL (reference sequence).

Remarks on this clone: Within the sample, other DNA sequences also encode this same CDR3. The V call is TRBV19, the J call TRBJ2-7; 7 nucleotides align to TRBD1. V was pared by 5 bases and J by 4 bases, with 2 bases of the junction left unmatched. Germline loops: CDR1 LNHDA, CDR2 SQIVND (reference sequence). This CDR3 comprises 12 residues. CDR3 DNA: TGTGCCAGTAGTGACAGGGTTTACGAGCAGTACTTC. It specifies CASSDRVYEQYF.

The CDR3 DNA follows: TGTGCCAGCAGCTACCCTATCGGGAGGGAGGCAGATACGCAGTATTTT. Translating it yields CASSYPIGREADTQYF. The V gene is TRBV7-3, the J gene TRBJ2-3; 8 nucleotides align to TRBD2. With V trimmed by 4 bases and J by 4 bases, 10 bases remained unmatched. The V gene's germline CDR1 is SGHTA and CDR2 FQGTGA. The CDR3 sequence is 16 residues long.

This sequence joins TRBV4-3 and TRBJ1-2; a possible D gene is TRBD1 (6 bases). CDR3 length equals 15 residues. V shed 0 bases and J shed 2 bases, with 10 bases lying between them. Germline V gene sequence: CDR1 LGHNA, CDR2 YSLEER. CDR3 sequence (DNA): TGCGCCAGCAGCCAAGATATTACAGGGAACTATGGCTACACCTTC. Residues: CASSQDITGNYGYTF.

The gene calls are TRBV9 and TRBJ1-5; a weak D match, TRBD1 (6 bases). Trimming took 4 bases from V and 2 from J, leaving 13 bases between them. Germline CDR1 reads SGDLS; CDR2 reads YYNGEE. The CDR3 spans 15 residues. CDR3 DNA sequence: TGTGCCAGCAGCTCCAGGGGCGGTGGCAATCAGCCCCAGCATTTT. This gives the protein CASSSRGGGNQPQHF.

The rearrangement uses TRBV28 and TRBJ1-1, with 8 bases fitting TRBD1. CDR3 length: 13 residues. Looked up from germline, CDR1 is MDHEN and CDR2 is SYDVKM. V dropped 2 bases and J dropped 7; count of bases not matched to a gene: 3. The CDR3 DNA follows: TGTGCCAGCAGTTTAGGGACAGGACTTGAAGCTTTCTTT. Protein sequence: CASSLGTGLEAFF.

The chain uses TRBV27 and TRBJ2-7; 7 nucleotides agree with TRBD1. Trimming took 5 bases from V and 10 from J; bases not matched to a gene: 11. This CDR3 spans 13 amino acids. From germline, CDR1 is MNHEY and CDR2 SMNVEV (reference sequence). CDR3 DNA sequence: TGTGCCAGCAGTCCCACCCGGTGGACAGGACAGTACTTC. It encodes CASSPTRWTGQYF.

The rearrangement joins TRBV7-8 to TRBJ1-2; the D gene is possibly TRBD1 (5 bases). This CDR3 contains 13 residues. The V gene lost 2 bases and the J gene lost 8 bases, with 12 bases spanning the gap. Per the germline V gene, CDR1 is SGHVS and CDR2 is FQNEAQ. CDR3 sequence (DNA): TGTGCCAGCAGCTTATTTCCCAGGGAAGGCTACACCTTC. It is translated as CASSLFPREGYTF. Together with reference TRBV7-8 and TRBJ1-2, the CDR3 gives the full variable domain: GAGVSQSPRYKVAKRGQDVALRCDPISGHVSLFWYQQALGQGPEFLTYFQNEAQLDKSGLPSDRFFAERPEGSVSTLKIQRTQQEDSAVYLCASSLFPREGYTFGSGTRLTVV.

The rearrangement links TRBV14 to TRBJ2-7, with TRBD1 as a possible D gene (6 bases). This CDR3 has 14 residues. V shed 4 bases and J shed 1 base, with 11 bases lying between them. Per germline, CDR1 SGHDN and CDR2 FVKESK. CDR3 in DNA: TGTGCCAGCAGCCTCTCACAGGGATCCTACGAGCAGTACTTC. It translates to CASSLSQGSYEQYF.

The chain couples TRBV9 to TRBJ2-1, with D possibly matching TRBD1 (6 bases). Trimming pared 6 bases from V and 7 bases from J, leaving 17 bases between. Germline V gene data show CDR1 as SGDLS and CDR2 as YYNGEE. This CDR3 region has 14 residues. CDR3 sequence reads: CASNPRTEPNEQFF. The CDR3, as DNA: TGTGCCAGCAACCCAAGGACAGAACCAAATGAGCAGTTCTTC.

Turning to this clone: Within the sample, other DNA sequences also encode this same CDR3. The chain carries TRBV29-1 and TRBJ1-5; 8 bases agree with TRBD1. J lost 2 bases, V lost 6 bases, and 6 bases had no gene match. This CDR3 is 14 amino acids long. Germline lookup yields CDR1 SQVTM and CDR2 ANQGSEA. The CDR3 DNA sequence: TGCAGCGTAGGACAGGGTGTCGGCAATCAGCCCCAGCATTTT. Translating gives CSVGQGVGNQPQHF.

The rearrangement uses TRBV28 and TRBJ1-5; D possibly corresponds to TRBD1 (6 bases). The CDR3 has 16 amino acids. Trimming removed 3 bases from V and 4 bases from J, with 16 bases in between. The germline gives CDR1 MDHEN, CDR2 SYDVKM. This CDR3 reads CASSFPRGSGNQPQHF. The CDR3, as DNA: TGTGCCAGCAGTTTTCCAAGGGGGTCGGGTAATCAGCCCCAGCATTTT.

The chain links TRBV18 to TRBJ1-1; D gene uncertain. CDR1 is KGHSH and CDR2 is LQKENI in the germline V gene. The CDR3 spans 14 residues. V was trimmed by 4 bases and J by 1 base, leaving 10 bases between them. The CDR3 DNA reads TGTGCCAGCTCACAATCACGGGGGAACACTGAAGCTTTCTTT. It encodes CASSQSRGNTEAFF. Supplemented by reference TRBV18 and TRBJ1-1, the full variable domain reads NAGVMQNPRHLVRRRGQEARLRCSPMKGHSHVYWYRQLPEEGLKFMVYLQKENIIDESGMPKERFSAEFPKEGPSILRIQQVVRGDSAAYFCASSQSRGNTEAFFGQGTRLTVV.

V gene TRBV9 combines with J gene TRBJ2-3, with 15 bases that match TRBD2. CDR1 and CDR2 (germline): SGDLS, YYNGEE. Losses at the gene ends were 3 bases for V and 8 bases for J; bases not matched to a gene: 7. This CDR3 is built from 16 residues. CDR3 sequence reads: CASSAGTSGGLSTQYF. The CDR3, as DNA: TGTGCCAGCAGCGCAGGGACTAGCGGGGGGCTAAGTACGCAGTATTTT.

This rearrangement joins TRBV3-1 (or the pseudogene TRBV3-2) to TRBJ1-4; perhaps TRBD1 as D (5 bases). Germline V gives CDR1 LGHDT, CDR2 YNNKEL (reference sequence). Trimming took off 0 bases at V and 7 bases at J, with 15 bases between the two ends. This CDR3 is 16 amino acids long. CDR3 nucleotide sequence: TGTGCCAGCAGCCAAGATGGCGGGGACGGAGGTGAAAAACTGTTTTTT. Translation: CASSQDGGDGGEKLFF.

This rearrangement joins TRBV7-9 to TRBJ2-7, with 9 bases aligning to TRBD1. Per the germline V gene, CDR1 is SEHNR and CDR2 is FQNEAQ (reference sequence). This CDR3 contains 14 residues. The junction had 3 bases not matched to a gene; V was cut back by 1 base and J by 5 bases. As DNA, the CDR3 is TGTGCCAGCAGCTTAGTCTGGGACAGGGACGAGCAGTACTTC. Residues: CASSLVWDRDEQYF.

This clone appeared a few times. The V call is TRBV6-4, the J call TRBJ2-1, with 9 bases fitting TRBD2. V dropped 11 bases and J dropped 0; count of bases not matched to a gene: 17. CDR3 length: 18 amino acids. In germline, CDR1 is MRHNA, CDR2 SNTAGT. CDR3 nucleotides: TGTGCCTTTCCAAGGGGAAGCGGGGGGCCAGGCTCCTACAATGAGCAGTTCTTC. Its protein product is CAFPRGSGGPGSYNEQFF.

The rearrangement links TRBV5-1 to TRBJ2-2, with 8 bases that match TRBD1. The CDR3 spans 16 residues. Germline CDR1 is SGHRS and CDR2 is YFSETQ. Trimming cost V 4 bases and J 5 bases; bases outside gene matches: 10. CDR3 in DNA: TGCGCCAGCAGCCTACCGTTGACAGGGGCGACCGGGGAGCTGTTTTTT. It yields the protein CASSLPLTGATGELFF.

This clone was seen just once. V and J are TRBV7-2 and TRBJ2-2; 8 bases are a match to TRBD2. Losses at the gene ends were 5 bases for V and 4 bases for J; bases not matched to a gene: 9. CDR1 and CDR2 from the germline V gene are SGHTA and FQGNSA. This CDR3 contains 16 residues. The CDR3 DNA reads TGTGCCAGCAGCCCACGAGCGGGGGACTTCACCGGGGAGCTGTTTTTT. Protein product: CASSPRAGDFTGELFF.

This clone was seen just once. The chain uses TRBV5-1 and TRBJ2-5; 7 bases line up with TRBD2. V dropped 1 base and J dropped 1; count of bases not matched to a gene: 10. Germline assignment: CDR1 SGHRS and CDR2 YFSETQ. The CDR3 spans 17 residues. DNA for the CDR3: TGCGCCAGCAGCTTGAATGGCCTAGCGGTATCCCAAGAGACCCAGTACTTC. Translation: CASSLNGLAVSQETQYF. Full variable domain (missing parts from reference TRBV5-1 and TRBJ2-5): KAGVTQTPRYLIKTRGQQVTLSCSPISGHRSVSWYQQTPGQGLQFLFEYFSETQRNKGNFPGRFSGRQFSNSRSEMNVSTLELGDSALYLCASSLNGLAVSQETQYFGPGTRLLVL.

The rearrangement uses TRBV9 and TRBJ2-3; 8 nucleotides match TRBD2. This CDR3 region has 17 residues. CDR1 is SGDLS, CDR2 YYNGEE, per germline. V dropped 0 bases and J dropped 3; count of bases not matched to a gene: 9. This chain's CDR3 is CASSVGGGLYPTDTQYF. The CDR3 DNA sequence: TGTGCCAGCAGCGTAGGCGGGGGGCTATATCCGACAGATACGCAGTATTTT.

This chain joins TRBV5-1 and TRBJ1-3; 7 bases map to TRBD1. The V segment lost 4 bases and the J segment 1 base; nucleotides outside the gene matches: 8. This CDR3 contains 16 residues. Germline loops: CDR1 SGHRS, CDR2 YFSETQ. The chain's CDR3 is CASSPPLTGSGNTIYF. CDR3 nucleotide sequence: TGCGCCAGCAGCCCCCCGCTGACAGGGTCTGGAAACACCATATATTTT.

The rearrangement links TRBV27 to TRBJ1-6, with D hard to call. V lost 6 bases to trimming and J lost 7 bases, with 13 bases between them. CDR1 and CDR2 from the germline V gene are MNHEY and SMNVEV (reference sequence). The CDR3 loop spans 14 amino acids. CDR3 DNA sequence: TGTGCCAGCAGCCCAGGTTTTAGGAATTCACCCCTCCACTTT. It is translated as CASSPGFRNSPLHF.

The chain is built from TRBV9 and TRBJ1-2; 7 bases are shared with TRBD1. This CDR3 contains 14 residues. With 0 bases clipped from V and 3 bases from J, the junction kept 2 bases outside the gene matches. CDR1 SGDLS and CDR2 YYNGEE come from the germline V gene. The CDR3 loop reads CASSVEGTDYGYTF. The CDR3 DNA is TGTGCCAGCAGCGTAGAAGGGACAGACTATGGCTACACCTTC.

This clone was seen only once. The rearrangement joins TRBV4-1 to TRBJ1-6; TRBD1 aligns across 8 bases. There are 15 residues in the CDR3. Germline V gene sequence: CDR1 MGHRA, CDR2 YSYEKL. With 0 bases clipped from V and 12 bases from J, the junction kept 7 bases outside the gene matches. CDR3 residues: CASSQDGTGVRPLHF. The CDR3 DNA follows: TGCGCCAGCAGCCAAGATGGGACAGGCGTTCGACCCCTCCACTTT.

The CDR3: CASAPRDRGPDTQYF. CDR3 in DNA: TGTGCCAGCGCCCCCCGGGACAGGGGGCCAGATACGCAGTATTTT. The chain has TRBV6-5 and TRBJ2-3; 12 positions match TRBD1. The germline V gene encodes CDR1 MNHEY and CDR2 SVGAGI. This CDR3 comprises 15 residues. Trimming removed 8 bases from V and 4 bases from J; junction bases left unmatched: 7.

V gene TRBV2 combines with J gene TRBJ2-1; 7 bases are a match to TRBD1. Germline-derived CDR1 and CDR2 are SNHLY and FYNNEI. This CDR3 spans 15 amino acids. The J segment lost 9 bases and the V segment lost 10 bases, leaving 18 bases of the junction unmatched. CDR3 sequence (DNA): TGTGCCATCCATAGGTATCCGGGACAGCAGAGTGAGCAGTTCTTC. This encodes CAIHRYPGQQSEQFF.

The CDR3 reads CASSWGATNEKLFF. The CDR3 DNA is TGTGCCAGCAGTTGGGGGGCAACTAATGAAAAACTGTTTTTT. The chain combines TRBV2 with TRBJ1-4, with D possibly TRBD1 on 5 matching bases. Looked up from germline, CDR1 is SNHLY and CDR2 is FYNNEI. Trimming took off 5 bases at V and 0 bases at J, with 7 bases between the two ends. The length of the CDR3 is 14 residues.

This chain connects TRBV7-9 to TRBJ2-1; 8 nucleotides match TRBD1. Per germline, CDR1 SEHNR and CDR2 FQNEAQ (reference sequence). The CDR3 loop spans 15 amino acids. V lost 7 bases and J lost 2; bases outside the gene matches: 7. The CDR3 nucleotides are TGTGCCAGCACCACAAAGACAGGGGCCTACAATGAGCAGTTCTTC. This sequence encodes CASTTKTGAYNEQFF.

V gene TRBV7-6 combines with J gene TRBJ2-1; TRBD1 aligns across 7 bases. Germline CDR1 is SGHVS and CDR2 is FNYEAQ. Trimming removed 5 bases from V and 3 bases from J; junction bases left unmatched: 10. The CDR3 length is 16 residues. The CDR3 nucleotides read TGTGCCAGCAGCGGAAGTGACAGGGTGAACTACAATGAGCAGTTCTTC. It codes for CASSGSDRVNYNEQFF. The variable domain in full, completed from reference TRBV7-6 and TRBJ2-1, reads GAGVSQSPRYKVTKRGQDVALRCDPISGHVSLYWYRQALGQGPEFLTYFNYEAQQDKSGLPNDRFSAERPEGSISTLTIQRTEQRDSAMYRCASSGSDRVNYNEQFFGPGTRLTVL.

This clone was recorded a few times. The chain couples TRBV19 to TRBJ1-5; D not resolved. V was trimmed by 8 bases and J by 0 bases, leaving 26 bases between them. This CDR3 region has 19 residues. Germline CDR1 and CDR2: LNHDA and SQIVND (reference sequence). The CDR3 is CASSHTGVRTTYSNQPQHF. CDR3 nucleotides: TGTGCCAGTTCCCACACCGGGGTAAGGACGACCTATAGCAATCAGCCCCAGCATTTT.

The genes are TRBV5-1 and TRBJ1-5; TRBD1 is a possible D gene (6 bases). Per the germline V gene, CDR1 is SGHRS and CDR2 is YFSETQ. Trimming left V 0 bases short and J 3 bases short, with 13 bases between. The CDR3 covers 16 residues. The CDR3 sequence is CASSLGAQGPNQPQHF. The CDR3 nucleotides read TGCGCCAGCAGCTTGGGGGCTCAGGGGCCCAATCAGCCCCAGCATTTT.